This TCR beta chain was profiled in a study of blood T cells in healthy people across ages. V gave up 4 bases and J gave up 3 bases, with 15 bases separating them. This CDR3 contains 15 residues. Germline CDR1 reads SGHTA; CDR2 reads FQGNSA. For the second PCR, which ran for roughly 6 to 11 cycles, a sample-barcoded 5' primer and a J-beta primer mix were used. MiXCR was run by TCRdb on the 5' RACE reads, yielding one entry per CDR3 protein. The table includes 800,000 or so distinct CDR3 sequences, roughly 25% detected once. This same sample was also taken into another study, of T cells of mothers and their children. That study reports: Reverse transcription into cDNA received all extracted RNA, at 1.5 ug per 15 ul. Sample barcodes and 2-4 random nucleotides were added by the M1S primer of the second PCR. Slightly, though not significantly, more overlap was seen in related than in unrelated mother-child pairs.

Sequenced: blood. The receptor was isolated from a boy younger than 18 in good health. The rearrangement uses TRBV7-2 and TRBJ1-1, with a weak D call TRBD1 (5 bases). This CDR3 reads CASSWRWQGDTEAFF. The CDR3 DNA sequence: TGTGCCAGCAGCTGGCGATGGCAGGGAGACACTGAAGCTTTCTTT.